A single sample gave rise to the 32 T cell receptor beta chains below, sequenced in a study of siplizumab effects on memory and regulatory T cells. Assay used: immunoSEQ multiplex PCR; TCRdb lists only in-frame clones, some missing. Among 87,000 or so clones listed, more than 80% were seen once. Sequenced input: CD4+ T cells sorted from blood. These receptor sequences come from a human donor in good health.

V is TRBV5-4 and J is TRBJ2-3; 7 bases are shared with TRBD2. After removal of 4 bases from V and 0 bases from J, the junction contained 8 bases not matched to a gene. CDR1 is SGHNT, CDR2 YYREEE, per germline (reference sequence). This CDR3 is built from 16 residues. The CDR3 nucleotides are TGTGCCAGCAGCCCAAGGAGCGGGAAAAGCACAGATACGCAGTATTTT. Translating gives CASSPRSGKSTDTQYF.

This rearrangement joins TRBV2 to TRBJ2-5; D possibly matches TRBD1 or TRBD2 (6 bases each). V was trimmed by 3 bases and J by 5 bases, leaving 16 bases between them. From germline, CDR1 is SNHLY and CDR2 FYNNEI. The CDR3 contains 15 residues. The CDR3 protein is CASSDVGGKGETQYF. CDR3 DNA sequence: TGTGCCAGCAGTGATGTGGGGGGCAAAGGGGAGACCCAGTACTTC.

This chain connects TRBV6-6 to TRBJ2-5, with 8 positions matching TRBD1. Germline V gene data show CDR1 as MNHNY and CDR2 as SVGAGI (reference sequence). Trimming cost V 6 bases and J 4 bases; bases outside gene matches: 4. This CDR3 spans 13 amino acids. CDR3 sequence (DNA): TGTGCCAGCAGGGGACAGGTCCGAGAGACCCAGTACTTC. Protein sequence: CASRGQVRETQYF.

The chain joins TRBV2 to TRBJ1-1; TRBD1 matches 7 bases. CDR1 is SNHLY and CDR2 is FYNNEI in the germline V gene. The CDR3 is 14 residues long. J gave up 6 bases and V 6 bases, and 10 bases lay outside the gene matches. CDR3 amino acids: CASRGTGTAPEAFF. CDR3 nucleotide sequence: TGTGCCAGCAGAGGGACCGGGACAGCCCCTGAAGCTTTCTTT.

Remarks on this clone: The junction differs from germline at one of its ends, possibly a read error. V is TRBV30 and J is TRBJ2-3, with TRBD2 matching over 9 bases. There are 15 residues in the CDR3. Germline loops: CDR1 GTSNPN, CDR2 SVGIG (reference sequence). DNA of the CDR3: TGTGCCTTTGAAAAGATGGGGACTAGCAAAGATACGCAGTATTTT. Protein sequence: CAFEKMGTSKDTQYF.

This rearrangement joins TRBV7-2 to TRBJ2-3; D gene uncertain. The CDR3 is 12 residues long. Deletions cut 5 bases from V and 2 bases from J, with 5 bases between. The V gene's germline CDR1 is SGHTA and CDR2 FQGNSA. This CDR3 reads CASSPYTDTQYF. CDR3 sequence (DNA): TGTGCCAGCAGCCCTTACACAGATACGCAGTATTTT.

As DNA, the CDR3 is TGTGCCACCCGGAATAGACAGGCTTCCCACGAGCAGTACTTC. This gives the protein CATRNRQASHEQYF. V and J are TRBV6-6 and TRBJ2-7; possible D gene TRBD1, 6 bases. V gave up 10 bases and J gave up 5 bases, with 21 bases separating them. The germline V gene encodes CDR1 MNHNY and CDR2 SVGAGI (reference sequence). This CDR3 contains 14 residues.

V usage is TRBV6-5 and J usage is TRBJ2-5, with D unresolved. CDR3 length equals 11 residues. The V end lost 10 bases, the J end lost 7 bases, and 13 bases lay between the germline ends. The V gene's germline CDR1 is MNHEY and CDR2 SVGAGI. In DNA, the CDR3 is TGTGCCACTACGAACTCGGGGACCCAGTACTTC. As protein: CATTNSGTQYF.

The chain has TRBV9 and TRBJ2-1, with 10 bases fitting TRBD2. The CDR3 has 16 amino acids. V lost 4 bases, J lost 4 bases, and 8 bases stayed unmatched. Germline V lookup: CDR1 SGDLS, CDR2 YYNGEE. CDR3 region: CASSRKLAGTYNEQFF. The CDR3 DNA is TGTGCCAGCAGCCGAAAACTAGCGGGGACATACAATGAGCAGTTCTTC.

This clone was seen a handful of times. The rearrangement joins TRBV6-1 to TRBJ1-5; D remains ambiguous. Germline V gene data show CDR1 as MNHNS and CDR2 as SASEGT. Trimming left V 3 bases short and J 6 bases short, with 12 bases between. This CDR3 spans 14 amino acids. The CDR3 nucleotides read TGTGCCAGCAGTGATTCTGGCGGGTTTCAGCCCCAGCATTTT. Its protein is CASSDSGGFQPQHF.

This rearrangement joins TRBV18 to TRBJ2-1; the match to TRBD2 covers 10 bases. Germline lookup yields CDR1 KGHSH and CDR2 LQKENI. V lost 3 bases to trimming and J lost 4 bases; unmatched junction nucleotides: 9. The CDR3 extends over 17 amino acids. As DNA, the CDR3 is TGTGCCAGCTCACCTCCTAGCGGGAGCCCCGGTTACAATGAGCAGTTCTTC. Its protein is CASSPPSGSPGYNEQFF.

This clone was seen once. The V and J genes are TRBV11-3 and TRBJ2-7; perhaps TRBD2 as D (6 bases). Germline CDR1 is SGHNT and CDR2 is YENEEA. This CDR3 contains 15 residues. V lost 1 base and J 3 bases, leaving 13 bases between the germline ends. In DNA, the CDR3 is TGTGCCAGCAGCTTAGCTGGTGTGCGGGGCTACGAGCAGTACTTC. Its protein product is CASSLAGVRGYEQYF. Full variable domain (remainder filled in from reference TRBV11-3 and TRBJ2-7): EAGVVQSPRYKIIEKKQPVAFWCNPISGHNTLYWYLQNLGQGPELLIRYENEEAVDDSQLPKDRFSAERLKGVDSTLKIQPAELGDSAVYLCASSLAGVRGYEQYFGPGTRLTVT.

The chain carries TRBV6-1 and TRBJ1-1, with a possible D match to TRBD1 (5 bases). Germline lookup yields CDR1 MNHNS and CDR2 SASEGT. This CDR3 has 13 amino acids. Trimming shortened V by 5 bases and J by 5 bases, and 12 bases separated the two germline ends. The CDR3 DNA is TGTGCCAGCAGTCCTTTTGGGGGGACTGAAGCTTTCTTT. Translation: CASSPFGGTEAFF.

The chain employs TRBV6-5 and TRBJ2-3; no clear D. V lost 2 bases and J 5 bases, leaving 14 bases between the germline ends. There are 15 residues in the CDR3. CDR1 MNHEY and CDR2 SVGAGI come from the germline V gene. CDR3 DNA sequence: TGTGCCAGCAGTTACGGTGTCCCCAGGAGAGATACGCAGTATTTT. Encoded protein: CASSYGVPRRDTQYF.

V gene TRBV6-5 combines with J gene TRBJ1-1, with D possibly TRBD1 on 5 matching bases. The CDR3 runs to 13 residues. V was clipped by 2 bases and J by 7 bases, with 11 bases between them. CDR1 is MNHEY, CDR2 SVGAGI, per germline. The CDR3 loop reads CASSYPAQGEAFF. CDR3 sequence (DNA): TGTGCCAGCAGTTACCCCGCCCAGGGTGAAGCTTTCTTT.

This clone was detected once. The rearrangement uses TRBV28 and TRBJ1-2; TRBD1 matches 7 bases. CDR3 length: 15 residues. The junction had 8 bases not matched to a gene; V was cut back by 5 bases and J by 2 bases. CDR1 and CDR2 from the germline V gene are MDHEN and SYDVKM. The DNA of the CDR3 is TGTGCCAGCAGTATCGCCCCACAGGGGAACTATGGCTACACCTTC. Its protein product is CASSIAPQGNYGYTF.

This chain connects TRBV5-6 to TRBJ1-1, with D uncertain. The length of the CDR3 is 15 residues. V was shortened by 1 base and J by 3 bases, with 13 bases between the two germline ends. Germline loops: CDR1 SGHDT, CDR2 YYEEEE. The CDR3 spells CASSLWSRRDTEAFF. The DNA of the CDR3 is TGTGCCAGCAGCTTGTGGTCCCGGAGGGACACTGAAGCTTTCTTT.

This chain uses TRBV27 with TRBJ2-5; 11 bases match TRBD2. CDR3 length: 15 amino acids. Germline trimming cut 5 bases from V and 4 bases from J; bases unmatched to any gene: 6. CDR1 MNHEY and CDR2 SMNVEV come from the germline V gene (reference sequence). This CDR3 reads CASSPSGRTGETQYF. As DNA, the CDR3 is TGTGCCAGCAGTCCTAGCGGGAGGACGGGAGAGACCCAGTACTTC.

This clone was seen just once. The chain is built from TRBV4-1 and TRBJ2-7, with 9 bases identical to TRBD2. CDR3 size: 15 residues. With 1 base clipped from V and 5 bases from J, the junction kept 6 bases outside the gene matches. The germline CDR1 and CDR2 sequences are MGHRA and YSYEKL. The CDR3 DNA reads TGCGCCAGCAGCCAAGGTAGGACTAGCGACCACGAGCAGTACTTC. Translated, it gives CASSQGRTSDHEQYF.

The gene calls are TRBV5-6 and TRBJ2-3; the match to TRBD2 covers 9 bases. After removal of 3 bases from V and 4 bases from J, the junction contained 6 bases not matched to a gene. This CDR3 spans 15 amino acids. CDR1 and CDR2 from the germline V gene are SGHDT and YYEEEE. The CDR3 region has the DNA TGTGCCAGCAGCTCTTTAGCGGGAGTCGCAGATACGCAGTATTTT. Protein sequence: CASSSLAGVADTQYF.

In nucleotides, the CDR3 is TGTGCCTGGAGGGACAGGGGCGCGCTATACTCTGGAAACACCATATATTTT. This sequence encodes CAWRDRGALYSGNTIYF. The V call is TRBV30, the J call TRBJ1-3, with TRBD1 identical over 9 bases. Per germline, CDR1 GTSNPN and CDR2 SVGIG (reference sequence). The CDR3 has 17 amino acids. V lost 3 bases, J lost 0 bases, and 9 bases stayed unmatched.

The V gene is TRBV5-1, the J gene TRBJ1-1, with D perhaps TRBD1 (5 bases). Trimming stripped 1 base from V and 4 bases from J, with 8 bases between. CDR1 is SGHRS, CDR2 YFSETQ, per germline. The CDR3 has 13 amino acids. The DNA of the CDR3 is TGCGCCAGCAGCTTGCAGGGTGGCACTGAAGCTTTCTTT. It translates to CASSLQGGTEAFF. Drawing the rest from reference TRBV5-1 and TRBJ1-1, the complete variable domain is KAGVTQTPRYLIKTRGQQVTLSCSPISGHRSVSWYQQTPGQGLQFLFEYFSETQRNKGNFPGRFSGRQFSNSRSEMNVSTLELGDSALYLCASSLQGGTEAFFGQGTRLTVV.

The rearrangement uses TRBV7-3 and TRBJ2-1; 11 bases fit TRBD2. Per the germline V gene, CDR1 is SGHTA and CDR2 is FQGTGA. The length of the CDR3 is 16 residues. V shed 5 bases, J shed 4 bases, and the junction held 7 bases outside the gene matches. The CDR3 DNA reads TGTGCCAGCAGCGAGACTAGCGGGACGGATTACAATGAGCAGTTCTTC. Protein: CASSETSGTDYNEQFF.

The chain uses TRBV7-2 and TRBJ2-7, with a tentative D call TRBD2 (6 bases). The CDR3 is made up of 13 amino acids. V gave up 5 bases and J gave up 3 bases, with 11 bases separating them. Per the germline V gene, CDR1 is SGHTA and CDR2 is FQGNSA. CDR3 DNA: TGTGCCAGCAGCCACGGGGGACTCTACGAGCAGTACTTC. This codes for CASSHGGLYEQYF.

The chain has TRBV30 and TRBJ1-1, with D possibly TRBD1 on 6 matching bases. V was clipped by 3 bases and J by 5 bases, with 16 bases between them. Per the germline V gene, CDR1 is GTSNPN and CDR2 is SVGIG (reference sequence). The CDR3 runs 14 residues. The CDR3 DNA is TGTGCCTGGAGCCGACACAGGGAGAGGACTGAAGCTTTCTTT. It translates to CAWSRHRERTEAFF.

The V and J genes are TRBV30 and TRBJ2-1; no definite D call. The CDR3 length is 11 residues. Germline CDR1 is GTSNPN and CDR2 is SVGIG (reference sequence). V gave up 3 bases and J gave up 3 bases, with 3 bases separating them. CDR3 loop: CAWRDYNEQFF. CDR3 in DNA: TGTGCCTGGAGGGACTACAATGAGCAGTTCTTC.

J is TRBJ2-6 and V is TRBV13; 10 bases are a match to TRBD1. Germline CDR1 is PRHDT and CDR2 is FYEKMQ (reference sequence). V lost 5 bases to trimming and J lost 4 bases; unmatched junction nucleotides: 5. The CDR3 runs to 16 residues. The CDR3 spells CASSRQGALGANVLTF. The CDR3 DNA reads TGTGCCAGCAGCCGACAGGGGGCGCTCGGGGCCAACGTCCTGACTTTC.

The chain is built from TRBV10-3 and TRBJ2-1, with 12 nucleotides matching TRBD2. Germline V gene data show CDR1 as ENHRY and CDR2 as SYGVKD. CDR3 length: 15 residues. Germline trimming cut 6 bases from V and 7 bases from J; bases unmatched to any gene: 7. CDR3 in DNA: TGTGCCATCAGCGATACTAGCGGGAGGATTAATGAGCAGTTCTTC. This codes for CAISDTSGRINEQFF.

The chain is built from TRBV6-5 and TRBJ2-5; D could derive from TRBD1 or TRBD2 (5 bases each). Germline V CDR1 and CDR2: MNHEY, SVGAGI. V lost 2 bases to trimming and J lost 5 bases, with 12 bases between them. The CDR3 runs 14 residues. In nucleotides, the CDR3 is TGTGCCAGCAGTTACCGACAGCCGGGGGAGACCCAGTACTTC. Encoded protein: CASSYRQPGETQYF.

The gene calls are TRBV9 and TRBJ1-4; weak D call: TRBD1 (5 bases). This CDR3 region has 14 residues. V shed 0 bases and J shed 7 bases, with 10 bases lying between them. Germline V gene lookup returns CDR1 SGDLS and CDR2 YYNGEE. The CDR3 nucleotides are TGTGCCAGCAGCGTAGGAGGGGCGGTTGAAAAACTGTTTTTT. Protein sequence: CASSVGGAVEKLFF.

This clone was seen a few times. This chain joins TRBV5-1 and TRBJ2-7; D may be TRBD1 (6 bases). CDR1 is SGHRS, CDR2 YFSETQ, per germline. V gave up 0 bases and J gave up 4 bases, with 11 bases separating them. The CDR3 is 14 amino acids. CDR3 sequence: CASSLVGQEYEQYF. CDR3 coding DNA: TGCGCCAGCAGCTTGGTGGGACAAGAATACGAGCAGTACTTC.

The gene calls are TRBV9 and TRBJ1-5; 7 bases agree with TRBD1. V shed 3 bases, J shed 6 bases, and the junction held 9 bases outside the gene matches. This CDR3 comprises 15 residues. CDR1 is SGDLS, CDR2 YYNGEE, per germline. The CDR3 region is CASSASGQGGQPQHF. The CDR3 bases are TGTGCCAGCAGCGCCTCGGGGCAGGGGGGTCAGCCCCAGCATTTT.